This record concerns one T cell receptor beta chain sequence. The sample belongs to a study of blood T cell repertoires in COVID-19. Whole-study context: The United States, Italy and Spain were the sources of the acute and convalescent COVID-19 samples.

The CDR3 totals 14 residues. The ends were cut back, 3 bases at V and 2 bases at J, with 12 bases in the middle. Germline values: CDR1 SGHRS, CDR2 YFSETQ. The Seattle patients, enrolled during active infection, were followed longitudinally. Per the original methods: Amplification of reference gene primers was used by the study to estimate nucleated cell counts. Libraries were prepared by immunoSEQ multiplex PCR; TCRdb keeps only in-frame clonotypes and omits some of them. The V and J calls and clone size were taken over from that table, and D and trimming were inferred from the DNA. Among about 180,000 clones listed, around 83% were seen once.

The chain employs TRBV5-1 and TRBJ2-7; D is ambiguous. The sample comprised peripheral blood. The clonotype comes from a woman aged 70-85 years with COVID-19, enrolled during active disease. This chain's CDR3 is CASSSEVRAYEQYF. CDR3 in DNA: TGCGCCAGCAGCTCCGAGGTCAGAGCCTACGAGCAGTACTTC.